The 21 T cell receptor beta chains in this list originate from one sample, sequenced in a study of cytomegalovirus exposure and HLA in healthy donors. PCR primers comprised 60 Vbeta and 13 Jbeta primers. Produced via immunoSEQ multiplex PCR; TCRdb's table is partial and in-frame only. The top ten hold around 1.8% of the sample, which has around 130,000 clones, around three quarters seen once. The sequenced material came from PBMCs. The receptors were sampled from a woman aged 45-60 years in good health and CMV-seronegative.

This chain uses TRBV2 with TRBJ1-3; 7 nucleotides align to TRBD1. This CDR3 spans 14 amino acids. Trimming at V came to 6 bases and at J to 0 bases, leaving 2 bases not matched to a gene. CDR1 SNHLY and CDR2 FYNNEI come from the germline V gene. CDR3 loop: CASSGTASGNTIYF. CDR3 in DNA: TGTGCCAGCAGCGGGACAGCCTCTGGAAACACCATATATTTT.

CDR3 DNA sequence: TGTGCCAGCAGCATTGGGGCGGGAAGGTCCTACAATGAGCAGTTCTTC. This encodes CASSIGAGRSYNEQFF. The rearrangement links TRBV5-4 to TRBJ2-1, with a possible D match to TRBD2 (6 bases). V gave up 4 bases and J gave up 1 base, with 15 bases separating them. This CDR3 is built from 16 residues. Germline values: CDR1 SGHNT, CDR2 YYREEE (reference sequence).

This clone has just a few counts. This sequence joins TRBV4-3 and TRBJ2-3; D not certain. Deletions cut 2 bases from V and 0 bases from J, with 9 bases between. CDR1 and CDR2 (germline): LGHNA, YSLEER. This CDR3 is built from 15 residues. The CDR3 here is CASSQYRSSTDTQYF. CDR3 in DNA: TGCGCCAGCAGCCAATATAGATCTAGCACAGATACGCAGTATTTT.

This chain connects TRBV15 to TRBJ2-7; the match to TRBD1 covers 9 bases. The CDR3 sequence is 14 residues long. Per germline, CDR1 LNHNV and CDR2 YYDKDF (reference sequence). The V and J ends lost 0 bases and 12 bases, in that order; junction bases with no gene match: 9. For the CDR3, the DNA is TGTGCCACCAGCAGAGATATGGGACAGGGACACCCGTACGTC. It encodes CATSRDMGQGHPYV.

This clone was detected only a few times. The chain carries TRBV6-5 and TRBJ2-1; 10 bases are shared with TRBD2. The germline gives CDR1 MNHEY, CDR2 SVGAGI. The V segment lost 6 bases and the J segment 7 bases; nucleotides outside the gene matches: 9. This CDR3 spans 15 amino acids. The CDR3 reads CASSQTSGTRNEQFF. For the CDR3, the DNA is TGTGCCAGCAGCCAAACTAGCGGGACGAGAAATGAGCAGTTCTTC.

The V and J genes are TRBV5-4 and TRBJ1-6, with D possibly being TRBD1 (5 bases). V was pared by 0 bases and J by 7 bases, with 11 bases between. The CDR3 is 15 amino acids. Germline loops: CDR1 SGHNT, CDR2 YYREEE (reference sequence). CDR3 sequence (DNA): TGTGCCAGCAGCTTGGATTCAGGGCACAATTCACCCCTCCACTTT. This translates into CASSLDSGHNSPLHF.

This chain joins TRBV9 and TRBJ1-1, with 10 bases aligning to TRBD1. V was pared by 3 bases and J by 5 bases, with 7 bases of the junction left unmatched. The CDR3 totals 15 residues. Looked up from germline, CDR1 is SGDLS and CDR2 is YYNGEE. The CDR3 DNA sequence: TGTGCCAGCAGCGGACAGGGGGCTGCTAGGACTGAAGCTTTCTTT. Its translation: CASSGQGAARTEAFF.

The chain combines TRBV27 with TRBJ2-3; 9 nucleotides line up with TRBD2. The CDR3 has 16 amino acids. With 3 bases clipped from V and 7 bases from J, the junction kept 11 bases outside the gene matches. CDR1 is MNHEY, CDR2 SMNVEV, per germline (reference sequence). As DNA, the CDR3 is TGTGCCAGCAGTTTTCGGGGGAATAGCGGGAGAAATACGCAGTATTTT. Its protein is CASSFRGNSGRNTQYF.

This clone has a single count. This CDR3 is also generated by other DNA sequences in the sample. This chain joins TRBV19 and TRBJ2-7; weak D call: TRBD2 (5 bases). This CDR3 region has 13 residues. V was shortened by 5 bases and J by 3 bases, with 11 bases between the two germline ends. Germline CDR1 and CDR2: LNHDA and SQIVND (reference sequence). CDR3 sequence: CASSSVAGYEQYF. The CDR3 DNA is TGTGCCAGTAGTTCGGTTGCGGGCTACGAGCAGTACTTC. The variable domain in full, completed from reference TRBV19 and TRBJ2-7, reads DGGITQSPKYLFRKEGQNVTLSCEQNLNHDAMYWYRQDPGQGLRLIYYSQIVNDFQKGDIAEGYSVSREKKESFPLTVTSAQKNPTAFYLCASSSVAGYEQYFGPGTRLTVT.

V usage is TRBV29-1 and J usage is TRBJ2-3; D uncertain. The CDR3 loop spans 15 amino acids. Germline lookup yields CDR1 SQVTM and CDR2 ANQGSEA. Trimming pared 3 bases from V and 1 base from J, leaving 14 bases between. The CDR3 spells CSVDEASMGTDTQYF. The CDR3 DNA reads as TGCAGCGTTGATGAGGCCTCTATGGGCACAGATACGCAGTATTTT.

In this sample, this clone turned up once. The V and J genes are TRBV30 and TRBJ1-1; D is undetermined. V was shortened by 3 bases and J by 0 bases, with 11 bases between the two germline ends. CDR3 length: 14 residues. Germline CDR1 and CDR2: GTSNPN and SVGIG (reference sequence). The CDR3 protein is CAWRESGMNTEAFF. The CDR3 DNA is TGTGCCTGGAGAGAGTCAGGCATGAACACTGAAGCTTTCTTT.

J is TRBJ2-7 and V is TRBV4-1, with TRBD1 identical over 9 bases. CDR3 length: 16 residues. V gave up 3 bases and J gave up 3 bases; unmatched junction bases: 9. Germline-derived CDR1 and CDR2 are MGHRA and YSYEKL. The CDR3 sequence: CASSQTGTGRNYEQYF. CDR3 in DNA: TGCGCCAGCAGCCAGACAGGGACAGGGAGAAACTACGAGCAGTACTTC.

Only one count was recorded for this clone. The V gene is TRBV7-6, the J gene TRBJ2-1, with a tentative D call TRBD1 (6 bases). The CDR3 covers 15 residues. The V end lost 2 bases, the J end lost 5 bases, and 13 bases lay between the germline ends. Germline V lookup: CDR1 SGHVS, CDR2 FNYEAQ. This CDR3 reads CASSLQGTPDNEQFF. The CDR3 region has the DNA TGTGCCAGCAGCTTACAGGGGACACCCGACAATGAGCAGTTCTTC.

The chain links TRBV19 to TRBJ2-5, with 7 bases fitting TRBD1. CDR1 and CDR2 from the germline V gene are LNHDA and SQIVND (reference sequence). This CDR3 is built from 15 residues. The ends lost 0 bases at V and 1 base at J; junction bases unmatched: 2. DNA of the CDR3: TGTGCCAGTAGTATAGATGGGGACAGCCAAGAGACCCAGTACTTC. Translated, it gives CASSIDGDSQETQYF.

V is TRBV6-5 and J is TRBJ2-5; D perhaps matches TRBD1 (6 bases). CDR3 length: 12 amino acids. Trimming stripped 6 bases from V and 3 bases from J, with 8 bases between. Looked up from germline, CDR1 is MNHEY and CDR2 is SVGAGI. CDR3 bases: TGTGCCAGCAGGAGGACAGAAGAGACCCAGTACTTC. Encoded protein: CASRRTEETQYF.

Written as DNA, the CDR3 is TGTGCCAGCAGTTTGACCCTAGGCGGCAATCAGCCCCAGCATTTT. This sequence encodes CASSLTLGGNQPQHF. The chain employs TRBV27 and TRBJ1-5; D is unclear. Per the germline V gene, CDR1 is MNHEY and CDR2 is SMNVEV (reference sequence). V lost 3 bases and J lost 2, with 11 bases in between. The CDR3 totals 15 residues.

The rearrangement uses TRBV11-2 and TRBJ2-3; D unresolved. The CDR3 sequence is 19 residues long. Trimming stripped 3 bases from V and 3 bases from J, with 25 bases between. Per the germline V gene, CDR1 is SGHAT and CDR2 is FQNNGV. CDR3 in DNA: TGTGCCAGCAGCTTTTTGCCGAAGCCCGGGTCGGGTCTGACAGATACGCAGTATTTT. This sequence encodes CASSFLPKPGSGLTDTQYF.

The rearrangement joins TRBV29-1 to TRBJ2-1; D is possibly TRBD2 (6 bases). Germline CDR1 reads SQVTM; CDR2 reads ANQGSEA. The V and J ends lost 6 bases and 4 bases respectively, with 19 bases between them. The length of the CDR3 is 15 residues. CDR3 sequence: CSVDIPSAPYNEQFF. The CDR3 DNA follows: TGCAGCGTGGATATTCCTAGCGCCCCGTACAATGAGCAGTTCTTC.

V is TRBV4-2 and J is TRBJ1-1; D may be TRBD1 (6 bases). The CDR3 contains 15 residues. Per germline, CDR1 LGHNA and CDR2 YNFKEQ. Trimming left V 0 bases short and J 4 bases short, with 12 bases between. The CDR3, as DNA: TGTGCCAGCAGCCAAGATCGCCAGGGGCCCACTGAAGCTTTCTTT. Its protein product is CASSQDRQGPTEAFF.

The V call is TRBV6-5, the J call TRBJ1-1, with D unresolved. Between the trimmed V and J ends, which lost 8 bases and 5 bases, there was a span of 18 bases. Germline CDR1 is MNHEY and CDR2 is SVGAGI. The CDR3 has 14 residues. The CDR3 spells CASGRGGGRTEAFF. The CDR3 coding sequence is TGTGCCAGCGGGAGAGGAGGCGGGCGGACTGAAGCTTTCTTT.

This clone appeared a few times. The chain couples TRBV10-2 to TRBJ2-3; 9 bases agree with TRBD2. CDR1 and CDR2 from the germline V gene are WSHSY and SAAADI. This CDR3 has 14 residues. Unmatched junction bases numbered 10, after V lost 7 bases and J lost 8 bases. The DNA of the CDR3 is TGCGCCAGCACGGGCGGGGGGGGAAAGGCTACGCAGTATTTT. This gives the protein CASTGGGGKATQYF.